In this sample, the clone carrying this T cell receptor beta chain turned up many times. This sample is part of a study of early T cells in non-severe SARS-CoV-2 infection. Unique molecular identifiers were attached to individual cDNA molecules. TCRdb analysed the 5' RACE reads with MiXCR anew, one entry per CDR3 protein. The sample includes fewer than 85,000 distinct CDR3 sequences, about 16% seen only once; the top ten take about 3.1%. After removal of 3 bases from V and 4 bases from J, the junction contained 8 bases not matched to a gene. CDR3 length: 15 amino acids. Germline V gene lookup returns CDR1 LGHDT and CDR2 YNNKEL (reference sequence).

This sequence was found in an adult who was a healthcare worker with PCR-confirmed SARS-CoV-2 infection or an uninfected control (not recorded which). The material sequenced was whole blood. V and J are TRBV3-1 and TRBJ2-7, with TRBD1 matching over 8 bases. DNA of the CDR3: TGTGCCAGCAGCCAGCGCCCGGGACAGGAGTACGAGCAGTACTTC. This encodes CASSQRPGQEYEQYF.